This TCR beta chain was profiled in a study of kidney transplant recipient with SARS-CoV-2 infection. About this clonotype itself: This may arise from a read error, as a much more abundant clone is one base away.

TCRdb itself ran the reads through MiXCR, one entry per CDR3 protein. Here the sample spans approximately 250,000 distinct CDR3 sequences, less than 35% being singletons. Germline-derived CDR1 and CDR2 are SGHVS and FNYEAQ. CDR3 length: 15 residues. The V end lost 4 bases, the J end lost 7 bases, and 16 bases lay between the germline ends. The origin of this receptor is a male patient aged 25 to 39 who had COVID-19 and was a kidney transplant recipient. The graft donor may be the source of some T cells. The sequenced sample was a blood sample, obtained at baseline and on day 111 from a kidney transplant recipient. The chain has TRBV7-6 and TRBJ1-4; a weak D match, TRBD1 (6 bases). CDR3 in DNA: TGTGCCAGCAGCTACCTTGGACAGCAGAGTGAAAAACTGTTTTTT. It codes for CASSYLGQQSEKLFF.